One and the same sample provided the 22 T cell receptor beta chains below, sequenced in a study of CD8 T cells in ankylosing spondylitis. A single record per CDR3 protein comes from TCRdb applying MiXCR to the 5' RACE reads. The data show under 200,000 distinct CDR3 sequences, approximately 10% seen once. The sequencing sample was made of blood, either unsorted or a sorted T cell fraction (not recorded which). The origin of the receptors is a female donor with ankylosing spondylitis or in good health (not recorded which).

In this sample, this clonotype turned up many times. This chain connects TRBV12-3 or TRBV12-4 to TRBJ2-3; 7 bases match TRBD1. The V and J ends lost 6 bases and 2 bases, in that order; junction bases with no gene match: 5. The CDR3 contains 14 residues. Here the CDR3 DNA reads TGTGCCAGCAGCCGGGACAGCTTCACAGATACGCAGTATTTT. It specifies CASSRDSFTDTQYF.

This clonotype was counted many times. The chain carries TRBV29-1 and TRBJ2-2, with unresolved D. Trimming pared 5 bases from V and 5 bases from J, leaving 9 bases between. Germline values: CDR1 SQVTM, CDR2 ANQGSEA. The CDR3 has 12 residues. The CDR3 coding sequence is TGCAGCGTTTTAAGGGTTACCGGGGAGCTGTTTTTT. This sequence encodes CSVLRVTGELFF.

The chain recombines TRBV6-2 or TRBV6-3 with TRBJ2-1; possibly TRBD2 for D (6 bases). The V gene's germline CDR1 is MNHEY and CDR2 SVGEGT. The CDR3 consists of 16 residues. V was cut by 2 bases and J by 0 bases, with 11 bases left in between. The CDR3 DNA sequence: TGTGCCAGCAGTTACCGACTAGATTACTCCTACAATGAGCAGTTCTTC. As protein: CASSYRLDYSYNEQFF.

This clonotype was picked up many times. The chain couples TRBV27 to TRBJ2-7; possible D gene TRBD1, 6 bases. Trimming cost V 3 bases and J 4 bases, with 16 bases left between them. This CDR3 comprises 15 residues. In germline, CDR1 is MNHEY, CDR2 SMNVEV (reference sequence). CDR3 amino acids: CASSFLGETGYEQYF. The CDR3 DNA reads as TGTGCCAGCAGTTTTCTCGGCGAGACAGGTTACGAGCAGTACTTC.

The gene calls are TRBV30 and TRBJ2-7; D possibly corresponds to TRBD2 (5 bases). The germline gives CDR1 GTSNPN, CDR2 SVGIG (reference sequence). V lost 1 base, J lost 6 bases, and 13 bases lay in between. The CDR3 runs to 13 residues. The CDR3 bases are TGTGCCTGGAGTGCGGGCGGCCGGGGCGAGCAGTACTTC. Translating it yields CAWSAGGRGEQYF.

CDR3 in amino acids: CASSQSTGGFTEAFF. As DNA, the CDR3 is TGTGCCAGCAGCCAGTCCACAGGAGGTTTCACTGAAGCTTTCTTT. The J gene is TRBJ1-1, the V gene TRBV14; TRBD1 is a possible D gene (5 bases). Per germline, CDR1 SGHDN and CDR2 FVKESK. Trimming cost V 3 bases and J 4 bases, with 15 bases left between them. The CDR3 spans 15 residues.

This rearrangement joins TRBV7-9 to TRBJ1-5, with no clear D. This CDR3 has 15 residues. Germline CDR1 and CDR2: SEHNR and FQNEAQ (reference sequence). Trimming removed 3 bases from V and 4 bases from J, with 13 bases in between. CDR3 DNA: TGTGCCAGCAGCTTGGGCCCGTTGGGAAATCAGCCCCAGCATTTT. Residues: CASSLGPLGNQPQHF.

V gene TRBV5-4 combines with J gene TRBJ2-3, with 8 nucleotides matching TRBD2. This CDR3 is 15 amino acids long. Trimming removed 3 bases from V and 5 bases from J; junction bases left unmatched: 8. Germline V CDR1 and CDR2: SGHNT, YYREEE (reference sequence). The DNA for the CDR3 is TGTGCCAGCAGCTGGAAGCGGGAGAAGGAAGATACGCAGTATTTT. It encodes CASSWKREKEDTQYF.

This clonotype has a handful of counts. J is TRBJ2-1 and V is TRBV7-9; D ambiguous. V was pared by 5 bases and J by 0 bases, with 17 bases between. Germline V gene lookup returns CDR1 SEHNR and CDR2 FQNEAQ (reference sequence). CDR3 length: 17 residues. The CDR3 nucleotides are TGTGCCAGCAGCCCCCTAGACTCCCACAGCTCCTACAATGAGCAGTTCTTC. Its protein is CASSPLDSHSSYNEQFF.

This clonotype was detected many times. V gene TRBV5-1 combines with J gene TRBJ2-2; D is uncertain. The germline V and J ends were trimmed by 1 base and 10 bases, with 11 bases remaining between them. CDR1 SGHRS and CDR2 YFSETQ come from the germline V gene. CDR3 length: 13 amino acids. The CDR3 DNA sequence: TGCGCCAGCAGCTTGAGATCTGCGGAGGAGCTGTTTTTT. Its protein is CASSLRSAEELFF.

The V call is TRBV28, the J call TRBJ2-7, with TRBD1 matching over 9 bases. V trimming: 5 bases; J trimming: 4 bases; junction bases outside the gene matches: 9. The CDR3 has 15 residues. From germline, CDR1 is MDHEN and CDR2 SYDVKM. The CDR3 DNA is TGTGCCAGCAGTCCATCCGGGACAGGGTCGTACGAGCAGTACTTC. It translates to CASSPSGTGSYEQYF. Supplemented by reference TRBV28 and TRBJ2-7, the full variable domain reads DVKVTQSSRYLVKRTGEKVFLECVQDMDHENMFWYRQDPGLGLRLIYFSYDVKMKEKGDIPEGYSVSREKKERFSLILESASTNQTSMYLCASSPSGTGSYEQYFGPGTRLTVT.

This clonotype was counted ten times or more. The CDR3 reads CASSFPGRAGQETQYF. The CDR3 nucleotides read TGCGCCAGCAGCTTTCCCGGTAGGGCAGGCCAAGAGACCCAGTACTTC. This rearrangement joins TRBV5-1 to TRBJ2-5; D gene ambiguous. Germline V gene sequence: CDR1 SGHRS, CDR2 YFSETQ. CDR3 size: 16 residues. V lost 2 bases and J 1 base, leaving 15 bases between the germline ends.

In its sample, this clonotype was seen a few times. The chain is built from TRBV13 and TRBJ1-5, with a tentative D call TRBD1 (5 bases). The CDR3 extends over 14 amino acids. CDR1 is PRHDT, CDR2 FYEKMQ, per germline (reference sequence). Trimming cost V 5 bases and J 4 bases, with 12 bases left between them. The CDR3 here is CASSRAGENQPQHF. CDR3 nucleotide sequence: TGTGCCAGCAGCAGGGCGGGGGAAAATCAGCCCCAGCATTTT.

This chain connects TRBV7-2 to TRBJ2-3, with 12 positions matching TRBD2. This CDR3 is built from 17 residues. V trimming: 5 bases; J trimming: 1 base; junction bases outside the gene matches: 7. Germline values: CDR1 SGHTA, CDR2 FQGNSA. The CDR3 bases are TGTGCCAGCAGCCCGCTAGCGGGAGGGCCGGGCACAGATACGCAGTATTTT. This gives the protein CASSPLAGGPGTDTQYF.

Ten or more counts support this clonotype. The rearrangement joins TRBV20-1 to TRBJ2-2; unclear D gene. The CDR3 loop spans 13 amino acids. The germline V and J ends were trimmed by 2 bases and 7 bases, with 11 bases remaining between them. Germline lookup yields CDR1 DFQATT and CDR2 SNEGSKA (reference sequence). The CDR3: CSARSPAGGELFF. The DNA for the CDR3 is TGCAGTGCTAGATCCCCTGCTGGCGGGGAGCTGTTTTTT.

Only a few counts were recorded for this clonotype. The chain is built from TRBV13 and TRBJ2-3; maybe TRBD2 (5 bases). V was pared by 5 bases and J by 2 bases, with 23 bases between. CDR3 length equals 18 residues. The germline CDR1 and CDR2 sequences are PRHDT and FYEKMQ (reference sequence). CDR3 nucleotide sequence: TGTGCCAGCAGCCCGGGCCCAGCGGAGGCCAGCCCCACAGATACGCAGTATTTT. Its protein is CASSPGPAEASPTDTQYF.

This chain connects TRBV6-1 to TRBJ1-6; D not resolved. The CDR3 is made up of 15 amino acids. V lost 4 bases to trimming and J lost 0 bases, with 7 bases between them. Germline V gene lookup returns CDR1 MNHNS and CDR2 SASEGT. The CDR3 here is CASSGASSYNSPLHF. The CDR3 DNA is TGTGCCAGCAGTGGAGCGAGCTCCTATAATTCACCCCTCCACTTT.

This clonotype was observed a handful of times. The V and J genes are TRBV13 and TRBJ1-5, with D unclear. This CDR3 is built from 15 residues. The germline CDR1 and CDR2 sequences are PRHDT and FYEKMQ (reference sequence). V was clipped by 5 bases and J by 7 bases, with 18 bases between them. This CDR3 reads CASSPGKGSQQPQHF. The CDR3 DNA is TGTGCCAGCAGCCCGGGAAAGGGTTCGCAACAGCCCCAGCATTTT.

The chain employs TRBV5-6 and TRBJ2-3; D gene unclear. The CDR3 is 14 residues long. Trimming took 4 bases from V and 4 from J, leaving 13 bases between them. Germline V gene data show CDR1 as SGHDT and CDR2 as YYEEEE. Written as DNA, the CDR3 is TGTGCCAGCAGCCCCTACCCCCGTGCAGATACGCAGTATTTT. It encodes CASSPYPRADTQYF.

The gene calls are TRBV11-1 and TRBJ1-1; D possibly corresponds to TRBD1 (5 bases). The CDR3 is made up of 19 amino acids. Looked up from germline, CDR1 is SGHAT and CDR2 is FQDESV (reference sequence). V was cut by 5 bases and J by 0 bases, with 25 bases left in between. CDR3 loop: CASSPRKVGSGLMNTEAFF. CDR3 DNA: TGTGCCAGCAGCCCAAGGAAGGTGGGGTCGGGGCTCATGAACACTGAAGCTTTCTTT.

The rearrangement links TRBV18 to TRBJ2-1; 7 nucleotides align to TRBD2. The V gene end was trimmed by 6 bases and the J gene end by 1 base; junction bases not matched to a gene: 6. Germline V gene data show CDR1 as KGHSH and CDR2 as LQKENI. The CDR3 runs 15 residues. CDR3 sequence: CASSGPGLSYNEQFF. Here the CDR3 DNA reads TGTGCCAGCTCGGGCCCGGGACTATCCTACAATGAGCAGTTCTTC.

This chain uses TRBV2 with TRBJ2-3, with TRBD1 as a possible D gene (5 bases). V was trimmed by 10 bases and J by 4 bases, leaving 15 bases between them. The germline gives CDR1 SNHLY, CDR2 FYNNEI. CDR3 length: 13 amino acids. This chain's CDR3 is CATRVREADTQYF. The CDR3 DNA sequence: TGTGCCACTCGAGTCAGGGAAGCAGATACGCAGTATTTT.